This TCR gamma chain was found in a study of Vδ1+ human thymocytes. Overall study findings and caveats: TRD repertoires were essentially private, unlike widely shared TRG clonotypes. Thymic TRG and TRD repertoires appeared highly polyclonal. Thymic delta-chain repertoires held about 20% Vdelta2 sequences and few Vdelta3, despite high sort purity.

As concerns this clone: The target antigen is unknown.

RNA was extracted from the cells and then reverse transcribed. Pooled V-gene forward primers with one constant-region reverse primer generated the CDR3 amplicons by multiplex PCR. TCRdb reran clone calling via CATT on the multiplex PCR reads. There are approximately 40,000 gamma-chain clones in the sample; 20% occur only once, and around 2% lies in the top ten. V trimming: 2 bases; J trimming: 11 bases; junction bases outside the gene matches: 21. The CDR3 length is 16 residues. The germline CDR1 and CDR2 sequences are EGSTGY and YDSYTSSV. The chain couples TRGV4 to TRGJ1 or TRGJ2. The sample taken for sequencing was Vdelta1+ gamma-delta thymocytes from the thymus. As for subset: FACS-sorted CD3+ TCRalphabeta- TCRVdelta1+ TCRVdelta2- thymocytes. This clonotype was sampled from a girl younger than two who had congenital heart surgery. The DNA for the CDR3 is TGTGCCACCTGGGATGTATCATTGGGACGGCTAGATGAGAAACTCTTT. Protein product: CATWDVSLGRLDEKLF.